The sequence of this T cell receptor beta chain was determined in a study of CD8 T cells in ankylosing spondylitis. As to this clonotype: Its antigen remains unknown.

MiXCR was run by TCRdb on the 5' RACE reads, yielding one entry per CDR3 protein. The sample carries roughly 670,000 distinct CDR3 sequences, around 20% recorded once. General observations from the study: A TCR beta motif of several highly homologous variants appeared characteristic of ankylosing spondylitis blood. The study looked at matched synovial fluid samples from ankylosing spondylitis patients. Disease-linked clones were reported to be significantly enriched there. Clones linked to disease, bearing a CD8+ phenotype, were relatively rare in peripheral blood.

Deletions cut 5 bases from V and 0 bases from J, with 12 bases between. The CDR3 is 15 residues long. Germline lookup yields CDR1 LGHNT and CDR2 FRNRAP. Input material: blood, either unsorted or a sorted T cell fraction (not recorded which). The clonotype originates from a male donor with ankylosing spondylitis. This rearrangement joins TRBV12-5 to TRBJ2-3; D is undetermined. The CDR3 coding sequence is TGTGCTAGTGGTCCGGGCCCACAAAGCACAGATACGCAGTATTTT. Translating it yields CASGPGPQSTDTQYF.